This T cell receptor beta chain was captured by sequencing in a study of T cell repertoires in cytomegalovirus infection. TCRdb used MiXCR to reprocess the reads, holding one entry per CDR3 protein. The repertoire consists of hundreds of thousands of distinct CDR3 sequences, with roughly 15% occurring once and the leading ten covering more than 10%. V lost 0 bases and J lost 7, with 22 bases in between. The CDR3 has 17 amino acids. Germline V gene sequence: CDR1 MGHRA, CDR2 YSYEKL. Sequencing was performed on PBMCs. The V and J genes are TRBV4-1 and TRBJ2-7; D remains ambiguous. This receptor was obtained from a human donor in good health (CMV status not recorded). Some clones in this sample may be carry-over from other donors' samples. The CDR3 bases are TGCGCCAGCAGCCAAGATTCTCAGAGTACTCACTTTGGGGAGCAGTACTTC. Translation gives CASSQDSQSTHFGEQYF.